These 10 T cell receptor beta chains were sequenced from one sample in a study of blood T cell repertoires in COVID-19. Profiled with immunoSEQ multiplex PCR; TCRdb holds only in-frame clones, not every one. This sample has around 250,000 clones, with 75% to 90% found just once. The specimen was peripheral blood. The source is a woman aged 40 to 50 who had recovered from COVID-19.

CDR3 nucleotides: TGTGCCATCCAGCTCAGGACAGGGTCGTTGGAGCAGTACTTC. Protein product: CAIQLRTGSLEQYF. This chain joins TRBV2 and TRBJ2-7; 8 bases map to TRBD1. The CDR3 consists of 14 residues. In germline, CDR1 is SNHLY, CDR2 FYNNEI. V shed 10 bases, J shed 7 bases, and the junction held 15 bases outside the gene matches.

This clone appeared once. The CDR3 DNA follows: TGTGCCATCAGTGAGGAGGGGAACACCGGGGAGCTGTTTTTT. Protein: CAISEEGNTGELFF. This sequence joins TRBV10-3 and TRBJ2-2; D may be TRBD2 (5 bases). CDR3 length equals 14 residues. V was clipped by 2 bases and J by 1 base, with 5 bases between them. Germline assignment: CDR1 ENHRY and CDR2 SYGVKD.

This clone occurred once. The chain carries TRBV30 and TRBJ1-1, with 9 nucleotides matching TRBD1. The junction had 5 bases not matched to a gene; V was cut back by 3 bases and J by 3 bases. Germline V gene lookup returns CDR1 GTSNPN and CDR2 SVGIG (reference sequence). The CDR3 runs 14 residues. CDR3 amino acids: CAWSPGTGHTEAFF. In DNA form, the CDR3 reads TGTGCCTGGAGCCCCGGGACAGGGCACACTGAAGCTTTCTTT.

The chain's CDR3 is CASSLAGLAGVEDTQYF. CDR3 coding DNA: TGTGCCAGCAGCTTAGCAGGACTAGCGGGAGTCGAAGATACGCAGTATTTT. The chain couples TRBV7-9 to TRBJ2-3, with 13 bases that match TRBD2. The V gene's germline CDR1 is SEHNR and CDR2 FQNEAQ (reference sequence). CDR3 length: 17 residues. After removal of 0 bases from V and 5 bases from J, the junction contained 5 bases not matched to a gene.

The chain is built from TRBV4-1 and TRBJ2-7, with 9 nucleotides matching TRBD1. The germline V gene encodes CDR1 MGHRA and CDR2 YSYEKL. The J segment lost 4 bases and the V segment lost 5 bases, leaving 9 bases of the junction unmatched. CDR3 length: 15 residues. CDR3 bases: TGCGCCAGCAGCGCCGGGACAGGGTTTGTTTACGAGCAGTACTTC. This translates into CASSAGTGFVYEQYF.

The CDR3 reads CASTHEAGVEKLFF. The CDR3 coding sequence is TGTGCCAGCACCCACGAAGCCGGGGTTGAAAAACTGTTTTTT. The rearrangement links TRBV5-5 to TRBJ1-4, with D unclear. The CDR3 is 14 amino acids. Germline V gives CDR1 SGHKS, CDR2 YYEKEE (reference sequence). V was cut by 6 bases and J by 7 bases, with 16 bases left in between.

The chain's CDR3 is CASSPKRGTGLTGANVLTF. The CDR3 DNA is TGTGCCAGCAGCCCCAAGCGTGGGACAGGGCTTACAGGGGCCAACGTCCTGACTTTC. The chain employs TRBV4-2 and TRBJ2-6; 9 bases are a match to TRBD1. CDR1 is LGHNA, CDR2 YNFKEQ, per germline. CDR3 length: 19 residues. V shed 4 bases, J shed 4 bases, and the junction held 14 bases outside the gene matches.

This clone has only a few counts. DNA for the CDR3: TGCGCCAGCAGCGCCAGCCAGGGGGGTTATGGCTACACCTTC. Its translation is CASSASQGGYGYTF. This sequence joins TRBV5-1 and TRBJ1-2, with 7 bases matching TRBD1. V dropped 4 bases and J dropped 5; count of bases not matched to a gene: 8. The CDR3 spans 14 residues. Germline values: CDR1 SGHRS, CDR2 YFSETQ.

The chain employs TRBV10-3 and TRBJ2-1; TRBD1 might be the D (5 bases). Germline CDR1 reads ENHRY; CDR2 reads SYGVKD. The CDR3 has 16 amino acids. V gave up 4 bases and J gave up 0 bases, with 13 bases separating them. The CDR3 bases are TGTGCCATCAGTGGGCAGGGCCTGAGCTCCTACAATGAGCAGTTCTTC. Protein product: CAISGQGLSSYNEQFF.

The J gene is TRBJ2-2, the V gene TRBV25-1, with 7 nucleotides matching TRBD1. Germline assignment: CDR1 MGHDK and CDR2 SYGVNS. The length of the CDR3 is 15 residues. V was pared by 4 bases and J by 2 bases, with 4 bases of the junction left unmatched. This CDR3 is CASSGRQGNTGELFF. In DNA form, the CDR3 reads TGTGCCAGCAGTGGGCGACAGGGCAACACCGGGGAGCTGTTTTTT.